Below are 7 T cell receptor beta chains sequenced from a single sample in a study of molecular identifiers for immune sequencing clone quantification. TCRdb re-analysed the PCR reads in MiXCR, keeping a single row per CDR3 protein. There are hundreds of thousands of distinct CDR3 sequences in the sample; 15% to 20% occur only once, and about 0.9% lies in the top ten. Sample: naive CD8+ T cells from blood, with Jurkat cell RNA spiked in. Specified subset: FACS-sorted CD8+CD4-CCR7+CD45RA+ naive T cells. These receptors came from a human donor in good health. Some libraries in this study had Jurkat cell RNA spiked in.

As concerns this clonotype: A read error may produce the germline difference seen at one junction end. The rearrangement links TRBV27 to TRBJ2-3, with TRBD2 as a possible D gene (6 bases). CDR3 length equals 14 residues. Germline lookup yields CDR1 MNHEY and CDR2 SMNVEV (reference sequence). The chain's CDR3 is CAGRLAASTDTQYF. The CDR3 DNA reads TGTGCCGGCAGGTTAGCGGCTAGCACAGATACGCAGTATTTT.

Regarding this clonotype: This may arise from a read error, as a much more abundant clone is one base away. The rearrangement uses TRBV28 and TRBJ1-2; 10 nucleotides agree with TRBD1. The CDR3 consists of 15 residues. Germline CDR1 is MDHEN and CDR2 is SYDVKM. This chain's CDR3 is CASSLRDRGRIGHTF. CDR3 in DNA: TGTGCCAGCAGTTTACGAGACAGGGGGCGAATTGGCCACACCTTC.

This clonotype has at least ten counts. The rearrangement joins TRBV29-1 to TRBJ2-3; D is perhaps TRBD1 or TRBD2 (5 bases each). V lost 3 bases, J lost 3 bases, and 13 bases lay in between. Germline V gene sequence: CDR1 SQVTM, CDR2 ANQGSEA. The CDR3 runs to 14 residues. CDR3 nucleotides: TGCAGCGTTGAGGGGGAAAAAGGAACAGATACGCAGTATTTT. Its translation: CSVEGEKGTDTQYF.

A note on this clonotype: Here the CDR3 omits its conserved ending phenylalanine or tryptophan, so a read error is the likely source. The gene calls are TRBV7-3 and TRBJ2-3; 14 bases are a match to TRBD2. The CDR3 runs 18 residues. J lost 0 bases, V lost 4 bases, and 6 bases had no gene match. Germline V lookup: CDR1 SGHTA, CDR2 FQGTGA. The CDR3 region is CASSSGTSGSASTDTQYL. The DNA of the CDR3 is TGTGCCAGCAGCTCCGGGACTAGCGGGAGTGCGAGCACAGATACGCAGTATCTT.

This clonotype was seen many times. The V call is TRBV7-9, the J call TRBJ2-7; no firm D call. Germline CDR1 SEHNR, CDR2 FQNEAQ (reference sequence). The CDR3 runs 15 residues. With 5 bases removed from V and 3 bases from J, the gap between germline ends came to 17 bases. CDR3 loop: CASSADSDGHYEQYF. Here the CDR3 DNA reads TGTGCCAGCAGCGCTGACTCGGACGGCCACTACGAGCAGTACTTC.

A few counts support this clonotype. At one end the junction does not follow the germline gene, possibly because of a read error. The chain carries TRBV7-7 and TRBJ2-1, with no clear D. The CDR3 spans 15 residues. Germline CDR1 and CDR2: SSHAT and FNYEAQ (reference sequence). This chain's CDR3 is CASSMDRSSYNEQFF. The CDR3 DNA sequence: TGTGCTAGCAGCATGGACCGAAGCTCCTACAATGAGCAGTTCTTC.

This clonotype was seen at least ten times. The chain links TRBV6-5 to TRBJ2-1, with D possibly being TRBD2 (5 bases). Trimming removed 5 bases at V and 0 bases at J, with 20 bases between. Germline assignment: CDR1 MNHEY and CDR2 SVGAGI. The CDR3 extends over 18 amino acids. Here the CDR3 reads CASSHNDIGLPSYNEQFF. In DNA, the CDR3 is TGTGCCAGCAGTCATAACGATATAGGACTCCCCTCCTACAATGAGCAGTTCTTC.